The clone carrying this TCR beta chain appeared once. Its antigen is not identified. Germline is not matched at one junction end, which may reflect a read error. Using immunoSEQ multiplex PCR, the repertoire was profiled, and TCRdb retains in-frame clones only, with some absent. This table holds about 70,000 clones, over 75% found once. This sample was included in a study of graft-versus-host responses after intestinal transplantation. At the level of the study: After anti-thymocyte globulin induction, recipients took tacrolimus and steroids for roughly three years.

Germline assignment: CDR1 MNHNS and CDR2 SASEGT. The CDR3 length is 13 residues. General study findings and limits: GvH clones occurred in recipient marrow; some first appeared in ileum or blood.

The rearrangement uses TRBV6-1 and TRBJ2-5, with 10 positions matching TRBD1. The receptor was derived from a human donor who was the organ donor for an intestinal transplant. The input for sequencing was unstimulated CD4+ T cells sorted from spleen or lymph node cells, taken before transplant. The CDR3 DNA reads TGTGCCACCAGTAGGGGACAGGGGGAGACCCAGTACTTC. Its protein product is CATSRGQGETQYF.